This TCR beta chain was recovered during a study of cytomegalovirus exposure and HLA in healthy donors. General study findings and limits: Sequence variants that were highly shared formed a cluster that was likely a sequencing artifact. In vitro, a few CMV-associated chains proved specific for CMV antigens.

Germline V lookup: CDR1 SEHNR, CDR2 FQNEAQ (reference sequence). Trimming removed 3 bases at V and 6 bases at J, with 15 bases between. The CDR3 contains 15 residues. As to this clone: Its matching antigen is unknown.

It was with 60 Vbeta and 13 Jbeta primers that the PCR ran. The table came from immunoSEQ multiplex PCR; TCRdb's copy has only in-frame clones and leaves some out. The data hold 85,000 to 130,000 clones, with around 80% observed a single time. The sequencing sample was made of PBMCs. The receptor was derived from a woman aged 50 to 60 in good health and CMV-seropositive. The chain recombines TRBV7-9 with TRBJ1-5, with D possibly TRBD1 on 5 matching bases. CDR3 sequence: CASSLDGTYGQPQHF. Written as DNA, the CDR3 is TGTGCCAGCAGCTTGGACGGGACTTATGGTCAGCCCCAGCATTTT.